The present T cell receptor beta chain was sequenced within a study of T cells in Graves' hyperthyroidism and ophthalmopathy. The CDR3 regions of TCR beta were amplified from RNA transcripts. Primed by the HTBI set, a first-round RT-PCR was run on the TCR CDR3. TCRdb reprocessed the multiplex PCR reads via MiXCR and lists one record per CDR3 protein. This table has 300,000 to 450,000 distinct CDR3 sequences, roughly 15% appearing once. This clonotype was found many times. The CDR3 sequence is 15 residues long. J was trimmed by 7 bases and V by 4 bases; bases with no gene match: 8. Germline values: CDR1 SGDLS, CDR2 YYNGEE.

The rearrangement joins TRBV9 to TRBJ1-5; the match to TRBD1 covers 10 bases. The specimen was blood. The clonotype originates from a woman aged 30 to 39 with Graves' ophthalmopathy. Here the CDR3 reads CASSRGDRGVQPQHF. The CDR3 DNA follows: TGTGCCAGCAGCCGAGGGGACAGGGGTGTCCAGCCCCAGCATTTT.